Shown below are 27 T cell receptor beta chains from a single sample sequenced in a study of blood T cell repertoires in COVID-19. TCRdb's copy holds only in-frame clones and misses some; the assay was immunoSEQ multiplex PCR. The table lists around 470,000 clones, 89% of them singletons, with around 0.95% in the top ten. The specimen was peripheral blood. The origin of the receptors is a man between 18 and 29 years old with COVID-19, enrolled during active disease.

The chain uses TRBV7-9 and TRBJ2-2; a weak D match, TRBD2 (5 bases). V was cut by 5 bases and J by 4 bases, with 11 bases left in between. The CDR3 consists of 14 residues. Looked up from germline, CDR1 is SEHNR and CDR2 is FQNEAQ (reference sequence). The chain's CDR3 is CASSPLASTGELFF. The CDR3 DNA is TGTGCCAGCAGCCCCCTAGCAAGCACCGGGGAGCTGTTTTTT. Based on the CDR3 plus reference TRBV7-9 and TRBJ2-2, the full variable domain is DTGVSQNPRHKITKRGQNVTFRCDPISEHNRLYWYRQTLGQGPEFLTYFQNEAQLEKSRLLSDRFSAERPKGSFSTLEIQRTEQGDSAMYLCASSPLASTGELFFGEGSRLTVL.

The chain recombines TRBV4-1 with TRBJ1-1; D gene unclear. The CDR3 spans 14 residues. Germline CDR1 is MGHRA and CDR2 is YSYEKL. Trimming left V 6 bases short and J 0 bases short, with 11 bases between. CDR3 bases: TGCGCCAGCAGGGGCCGAACAATGAACACTGAAGCTTTCTTT. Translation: CASRGRTMNTEAFF.

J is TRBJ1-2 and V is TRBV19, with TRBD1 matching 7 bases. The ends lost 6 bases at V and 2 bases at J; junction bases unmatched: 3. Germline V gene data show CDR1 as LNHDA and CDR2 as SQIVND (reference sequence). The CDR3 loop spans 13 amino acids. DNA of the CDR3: TGTGCCAGTAGAAGACAGGGAAACTATGGCTACACCTTC. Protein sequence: CASRRQGNYGYTF.

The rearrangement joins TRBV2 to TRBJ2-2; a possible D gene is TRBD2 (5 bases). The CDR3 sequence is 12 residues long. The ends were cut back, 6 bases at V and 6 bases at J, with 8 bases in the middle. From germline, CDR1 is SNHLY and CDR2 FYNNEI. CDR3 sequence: CASREDSGELFF. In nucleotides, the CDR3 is TGTGCCAGCAGGGAGGACTCCGGGGAGCTGTTTTTT. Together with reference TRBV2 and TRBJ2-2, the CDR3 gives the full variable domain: EPEVTQTPSHQVTQMGQEVILRCVPISNHLYFYWYRQILGQKVEFLVSFYNNEISEKSEIFDDQFSVERPDGSNFTLKIRSTKLEDSAMYFCASREDSGELFFGEGSRLTVL.

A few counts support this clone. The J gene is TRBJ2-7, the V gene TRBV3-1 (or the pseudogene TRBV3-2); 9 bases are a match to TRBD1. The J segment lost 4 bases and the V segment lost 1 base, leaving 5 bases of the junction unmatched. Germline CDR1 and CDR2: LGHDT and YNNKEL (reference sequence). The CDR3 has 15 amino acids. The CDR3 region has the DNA TGTGCCAGCAGCCAAGCGGGGACAGGGCCATACGAGCAGTACTTC. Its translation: CASSQAGTGPYEQYF.

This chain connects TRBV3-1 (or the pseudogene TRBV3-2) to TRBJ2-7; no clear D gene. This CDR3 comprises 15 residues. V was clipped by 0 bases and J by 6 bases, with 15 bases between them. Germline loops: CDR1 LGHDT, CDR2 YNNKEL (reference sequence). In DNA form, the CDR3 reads TGTGCCAGCAGCCAAGATCGGGTCGAAAACCGCGAGCAGTACTTC. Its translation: CASSQDRVENREQYF.

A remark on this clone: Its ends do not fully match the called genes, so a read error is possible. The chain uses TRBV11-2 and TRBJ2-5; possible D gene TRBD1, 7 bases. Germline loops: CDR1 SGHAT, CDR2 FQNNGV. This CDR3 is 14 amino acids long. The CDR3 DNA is TGTGCCAACAGCTTAGGAGGGGGCCATGAGACCCAGTACTTC. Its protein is CANSLGGGHETQYF.

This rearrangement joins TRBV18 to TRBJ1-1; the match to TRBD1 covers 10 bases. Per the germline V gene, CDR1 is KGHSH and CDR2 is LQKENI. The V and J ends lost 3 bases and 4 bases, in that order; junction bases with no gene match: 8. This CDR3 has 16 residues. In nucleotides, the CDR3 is TGTGCCAGCTCACCTGTTCGCGGGACAGGGGTCACTGAAGCTTTCTTT. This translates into CASSPVRGTGVTEAFF.

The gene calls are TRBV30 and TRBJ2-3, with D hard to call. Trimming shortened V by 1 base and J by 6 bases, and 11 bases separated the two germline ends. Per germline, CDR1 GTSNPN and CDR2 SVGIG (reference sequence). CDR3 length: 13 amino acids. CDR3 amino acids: CAWSALLADTQYF. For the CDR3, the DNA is TGTGCCTGGAGTGCCCTACTTGCGGATACGCAGTATTTT.

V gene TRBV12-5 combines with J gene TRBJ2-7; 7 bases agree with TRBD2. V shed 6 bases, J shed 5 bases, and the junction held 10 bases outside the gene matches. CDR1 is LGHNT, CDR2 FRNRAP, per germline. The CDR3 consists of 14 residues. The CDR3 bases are TGTGCTAGTGGCCGGGGGGACGCCAACCACGAGCAGTACTTC. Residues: CASGRGDANHEQYF.

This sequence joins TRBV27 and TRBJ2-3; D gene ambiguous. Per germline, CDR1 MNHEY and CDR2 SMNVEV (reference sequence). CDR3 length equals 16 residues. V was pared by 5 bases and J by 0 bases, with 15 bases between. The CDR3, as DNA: TGTGCCAGCAGTCCCATATATCGCACAAGCACAGATACGCAGTATTTT. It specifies CASSPIYRTSTDTQYF.

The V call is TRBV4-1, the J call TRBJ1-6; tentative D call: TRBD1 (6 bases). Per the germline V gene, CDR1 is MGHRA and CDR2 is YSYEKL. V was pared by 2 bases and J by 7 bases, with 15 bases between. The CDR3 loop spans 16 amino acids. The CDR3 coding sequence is TGCGCCAGCAGCCAACCACGGGGGGGGCTAAATTCACCCCTCCACTTT. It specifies CASSQPRGGLNSPLHF.

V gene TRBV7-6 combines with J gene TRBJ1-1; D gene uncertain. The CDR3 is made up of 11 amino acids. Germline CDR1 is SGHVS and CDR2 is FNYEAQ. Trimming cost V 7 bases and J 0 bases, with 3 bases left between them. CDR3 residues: CASTVNTEAFF. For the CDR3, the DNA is TGTGCCAGCACGGTGAACACTGAAGCTTTCTTT. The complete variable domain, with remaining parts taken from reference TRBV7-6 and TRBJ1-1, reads GAGVSQSPRYKVTKRGQDVALRCDPISGHVSLYWYRQALGQGPEFLTYFNYEAQQDKSGLPNDRFSAERPEGSISTLTIQRTEQRDSAMYRCASTVNTEAFFGQGTRLTVV.

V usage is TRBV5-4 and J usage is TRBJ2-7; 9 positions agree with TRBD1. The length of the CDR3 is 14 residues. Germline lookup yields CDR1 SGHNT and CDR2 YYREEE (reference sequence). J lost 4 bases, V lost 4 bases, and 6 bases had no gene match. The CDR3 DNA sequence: TGTGCCAGCAGCCCAGGACAGGGGATGTACGAGCAGTACTTC. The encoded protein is CASSPGQGMYEQYF.

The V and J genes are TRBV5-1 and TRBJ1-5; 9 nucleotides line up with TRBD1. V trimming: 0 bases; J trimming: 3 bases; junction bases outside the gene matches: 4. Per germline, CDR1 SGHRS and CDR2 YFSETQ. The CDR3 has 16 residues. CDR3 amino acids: CASSLEGTGNNQPQHF. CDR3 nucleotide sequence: TGCGCCAGCAGCTTGGAAGGGACAGGGAACAATCAGCCCCAGCATTTT. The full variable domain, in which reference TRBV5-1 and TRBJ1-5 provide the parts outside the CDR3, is KAGVTQTPRYLIKTRGQQVTLSCSPISGHRSVSWYQQTPGQGLQFLFEYFSETQRNKGNFPGRFSGRQFSNSRSEMNVSTLELGDSALYLCASSLEGTGNNQPQHFGDGTRLSIL.

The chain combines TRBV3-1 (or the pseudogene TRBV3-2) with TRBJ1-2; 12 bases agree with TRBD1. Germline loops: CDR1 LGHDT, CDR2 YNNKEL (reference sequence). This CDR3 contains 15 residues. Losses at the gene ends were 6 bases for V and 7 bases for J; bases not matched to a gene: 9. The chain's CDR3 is CASRNWDRGRGGYTF. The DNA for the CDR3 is TGTGCCAGCAGAAACTGGGACAGGGGGCGAGGTGGCTACACCTTC.

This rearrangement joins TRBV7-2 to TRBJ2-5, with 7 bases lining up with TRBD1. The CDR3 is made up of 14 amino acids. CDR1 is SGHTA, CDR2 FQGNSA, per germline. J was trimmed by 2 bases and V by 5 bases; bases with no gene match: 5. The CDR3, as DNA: TGTGCCAGCAGCCGGGACAGATCACAAGAGACCCAGTACTTC. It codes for CASSRDRSQETQYF.

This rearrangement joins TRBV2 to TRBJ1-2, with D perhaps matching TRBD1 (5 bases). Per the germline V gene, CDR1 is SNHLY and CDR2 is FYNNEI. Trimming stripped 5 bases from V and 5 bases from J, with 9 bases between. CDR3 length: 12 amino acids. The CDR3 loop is CASSKDTYGYTF. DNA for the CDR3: TGTGCCAGCAGTAAGGACACATATGGCTACACCTTC.

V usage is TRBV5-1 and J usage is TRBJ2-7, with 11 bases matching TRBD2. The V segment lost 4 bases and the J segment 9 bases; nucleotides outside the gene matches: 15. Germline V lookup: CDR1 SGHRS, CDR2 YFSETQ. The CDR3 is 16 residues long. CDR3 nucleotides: TGCGCCAGCAGCCGAGGGACTAGCGGATCCTTAGAAGTGCAGTACTTC. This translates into CASSRGTSGSLEVQYF.

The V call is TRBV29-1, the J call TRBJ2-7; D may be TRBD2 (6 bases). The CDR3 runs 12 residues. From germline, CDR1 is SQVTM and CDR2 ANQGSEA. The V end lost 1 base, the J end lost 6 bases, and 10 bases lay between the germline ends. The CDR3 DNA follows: TGCAGCGTTGAAGGGGGGGTCCGCGAGCAGTACTTC. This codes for CSVEGGVREQYF.

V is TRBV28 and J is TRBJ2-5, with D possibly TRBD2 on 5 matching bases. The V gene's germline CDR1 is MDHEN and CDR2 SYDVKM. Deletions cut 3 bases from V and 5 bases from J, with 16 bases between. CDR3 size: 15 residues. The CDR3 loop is CASSLYRTEEETQYF. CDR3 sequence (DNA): TGTGCCAGCAGTTTGTATCGGACTGAGGAGGAGACCCAGTACTTC.

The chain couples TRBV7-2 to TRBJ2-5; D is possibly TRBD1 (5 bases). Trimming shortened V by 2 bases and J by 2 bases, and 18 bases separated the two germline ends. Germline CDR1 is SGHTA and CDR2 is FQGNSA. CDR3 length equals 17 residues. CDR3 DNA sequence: TGTGCCAGCAGCTTATCCTTGGTGTGGGGCAAGCAAGAGACCCAGTACTTC. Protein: CASSLSLVWGKQETQYF.

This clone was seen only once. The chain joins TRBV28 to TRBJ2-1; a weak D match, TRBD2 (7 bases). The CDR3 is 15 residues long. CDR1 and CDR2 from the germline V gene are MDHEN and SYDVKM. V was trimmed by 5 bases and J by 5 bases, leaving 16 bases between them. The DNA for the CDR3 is TGTGCCAGCAGTCCTGGGGGGGGGCCCCACAATGAGCAGTTCTTC. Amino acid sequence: CASSPGGGPHNEQFF.

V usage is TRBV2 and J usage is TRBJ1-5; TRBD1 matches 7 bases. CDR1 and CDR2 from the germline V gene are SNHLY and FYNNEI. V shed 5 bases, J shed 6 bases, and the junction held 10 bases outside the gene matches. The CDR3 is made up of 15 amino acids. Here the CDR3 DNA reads TGTGCCAGCAGTTGGGTAGGGGGCGCGGGTCAGCCCCAGCATTTT. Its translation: CASSWVGGAGQPQHF.

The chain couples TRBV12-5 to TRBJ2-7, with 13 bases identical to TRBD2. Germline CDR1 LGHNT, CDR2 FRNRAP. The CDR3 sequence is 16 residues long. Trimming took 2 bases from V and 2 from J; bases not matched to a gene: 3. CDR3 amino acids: CASGLTSGRVAYEQYF. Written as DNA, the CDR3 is TGTGCTAGTGGTTTGACTAGCGGGAGGGTGGCCTACGAGCAGTACTTC.

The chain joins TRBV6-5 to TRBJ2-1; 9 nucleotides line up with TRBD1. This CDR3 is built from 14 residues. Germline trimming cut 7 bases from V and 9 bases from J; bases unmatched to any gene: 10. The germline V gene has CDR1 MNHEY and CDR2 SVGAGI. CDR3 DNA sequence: TGTGCCAGCACTGGGGGGACAGGGCTGGGTGAGCAGTTCTTC. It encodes CASTGGTGLGEQFF.

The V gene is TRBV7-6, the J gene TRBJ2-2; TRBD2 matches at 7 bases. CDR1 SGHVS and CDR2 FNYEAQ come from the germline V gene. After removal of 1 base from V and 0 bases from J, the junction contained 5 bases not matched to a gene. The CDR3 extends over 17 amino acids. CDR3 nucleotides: TGTGCCAGCAGCTTAGGGGGGGGTCCCGCGAACACCGGGGAGCTGTTTTTT. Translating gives CASSLGGGPANTGELFF.